This TCR beta chain came from a study of blood T cell repertoires in COVID-19. Original handling: Amplification with reference gene primers provided the estimates of nucleated cell counts. Method: immunoSEQ multiplex PCR; TCRdb's copy keeps in-frame clones and lacks some. The D gene and trimming were derived from the DNA, and the V and J assignments and clone size from that table. The sample holds about 120,000 clones; roughly 90% are singletons and the top ten take approximately 3.9%. The CDR3 has 16 residues. CDR1 is LGHNA, CDR2 YNFKEQ, per germline. Trimming left V 1 base short and J 0 bases short, with 11 bases between.

This chain uses TRBV4-2 with TRBJ2-3; tentatively, D is TRBD2 (6 bases). The receptor was derived from a woman aged 55 to 70 with COVID-19, enrolled during active disease. The sequenced sample consisted of peripheral blood. The CDR3 sequence: CASSQASGSSTDTQYF. The CDR3 DNA reads as TGTGCCAGCAGCCAAGCTTCCGGGAGTAGCACAGATACGCAGTATTTT.